Many counts were recorded for the clone carrying this T cell receptor beta chain. Its antigen is not known. The second PCR ran about 6 to 12 cycles with a sample-barcoded 5' primer and J-beta primers. The template-switch adaptor was a 5' adaptor with 12 random nucleotides. It tagged each cDNA molecule. Per-sample output comprised a minimum of 2.5 million paired-end reads containing CDR3. Each CDR3 protein gets one entry after TCRdb re-called the 5' RACE reads with MiXCR. The repertoire holds around 990,000 distinct CDR3 sequences, with 35% to 45% as singletons. The data were obtained in a study of blood T cells in healthy people across ages. Study-wide results and limits: Unknown CMV status may confound age-related changes in expanded clones. Naive CD4+ cells and diversity were both higher in long-lived donors than in aged donors.

The J segment lost 3 bases and the V segment lost 0 bases, leaving 14 bases of the junction unmatched. Germline CDR1 and CDR2: LNHNV and YYDKDF (reference sequence). The CDR3 runs to 19 residues. The source of this sequence is a man in his late teens or twenties in good health. The rearrangement uses TRBV15 and TRBJ1-2; 9 positions agree with TRBD1. The material sequenced was blood. The DNA for the CDR3 is TGTGCCACCAGCAGAGATACAGGGGGCGATGTTATTCGAGACTATGGCTACACCTTC. Protein sequence: CATSRDTGGDVIRDYGYTF.